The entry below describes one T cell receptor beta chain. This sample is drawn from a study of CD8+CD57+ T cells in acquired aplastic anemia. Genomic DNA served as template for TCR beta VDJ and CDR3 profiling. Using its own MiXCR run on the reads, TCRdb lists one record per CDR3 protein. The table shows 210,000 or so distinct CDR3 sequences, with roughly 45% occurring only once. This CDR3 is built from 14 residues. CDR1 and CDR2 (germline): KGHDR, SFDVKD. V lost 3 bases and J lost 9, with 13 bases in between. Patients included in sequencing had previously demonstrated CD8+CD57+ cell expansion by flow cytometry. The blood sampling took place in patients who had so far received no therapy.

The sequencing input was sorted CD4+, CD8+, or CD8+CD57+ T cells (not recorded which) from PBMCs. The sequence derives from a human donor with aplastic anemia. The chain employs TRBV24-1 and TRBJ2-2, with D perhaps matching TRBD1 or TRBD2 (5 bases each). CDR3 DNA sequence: TGTGCCACCAGTGATCAAGGGACGGCCCGGGAGCTGTTTTTT. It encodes CATSDQGTARELFF.